These T cell receptor beta chains were read from a single sample in a study of cytomegalovirus exposure and HLA in healthy donors. TCRdb's table, derived via immunoSEQ multiplex PCR, lists solely in-frame clones and lacks some. The sample lists over 150,000 clones, approximately 72% occurring once. The sample was PBMCs. The receptor set was obtained from a man between 18 and 35 years old in good health and CMV-seronegative. Both conserved end residues are part of each CDR3. D genes are given only for firm matches. Some rows have no size entry. The others give once, few or many, or a class for an expanded clone.

abundance | j_gene | v_gene | d_gene | CDR3aa | CDR3nt
few | TRBJ2-7 | TRBV6-6 | - | CASSSGSLSYEQYF | TGTGCCAGCAGTTCGGGGAGTCTTTCCTACGAGCAGTACTTC
- | TRBJ2-7 | TRBV5-4 | - | CASSFDQTNYEQYF | TGTGCCAGCAGCTTTGACCAAACTAACTACGAGCAGTACTTC
- | TRBJ1-5 | TRBV27 | - | CASSFFGGNQPQHF | TGTGCCAGCAGTTTTTTCGGGGGGAATCAGCCCCAGCATTTT
- | TRBJ2-7 | TRBV5-6 | TRBD2 | CASSSRSGSFYEQYF | TGTGCCAGCAGCTCCCGGAGCGGGAGCTTTTACGAGCAGTACTTC
- | TRBJ2-7 | TRBV7-2 | TRBD2 | CASSLAENYEREIGYEQYF | TGTGCCAGCAGCTTAGCGGAAAATTACGAGCGGGAAATTGGCTACGAGCAGTACTTC
- | TRBJ2-1 | TRBV28 | - | CASRTGGSYNEQFF | TGTGCCAGCAGGACTGGAGGCTCCTACAATGAGCAGTTCTTC
- | TRBJ2-7 | TRBV11-2 | TRBD1 | CASIYRTGSEQYF | TGTGCCAGCATATATCGGACAGGGTCCGAGCAGTACTTC
few | TRBJ2-1 | TRBV7-8 | - | CASSLDRGFYNEQFF | TGTGCCAGCAGCTTAGATCGGGGTTTCTACAATGAGCAGTTCTTC
- | TRBJ1-3 | TRBV5-1 | - | CASGSNSGNTIYF | TGCGCCAGCGGGAGTAACTCTGGAAACACCATATATTTT
- | TRBJ2-5 | TRBV5-1 | - | CASSLGNARDWGETQYF | TGCGCCAGCAGCTTGGGGAATGCGCGGGATTGGGGCGAGACCCAGTACTTC
- | TRBJ1-5 | TRBV19 | - | CASTPGANQPQHF | TGTGCCAGTACCCCAGGGGCAAATCAGCCCCAGCATTTT
- | TRBJ2-1 | TRBV27 | - | CASSLAGYNEQFF | TGTGCCAGCAGTTTAGCGGGCTACAATGAGCAGTTCTTC
- | TRBJ2-2 | TRBV10-1 | TRBD1 | CASANRGTGELFF | TGCGCCAGCGCTAACAGGGGTACCGGGGAGCTGTTTTTT
- | TRBJ2-7 | TRBV27 | TRBD1 | CASSLWDRSEQYF | TGTGCCAGCAGTTTATGGGACAGGAGCGAGCAGTACTTC
- | TRBJ2-1 | TRBV7-2 | TRBD1 | CASSLVGTGSHEQFF | TGTGCCAGCAGCTTAGTGGGGACAGGGTCCCATGAGCAGTTCTTC
- | TRBJ2-3 | TRBV5-4 | - | CASSLGRVQDTQYF | TGTGCCAGCAGCTTAGGGCGGGTGCAAGATACGCAGTATTTT
- | TRBJ2-3 | TRBV30 | - | CAWSGITTDTQYF | TGTGCCTGGTCGGGGATCACCACAGATACGCAGTATTTT
- | TRBJ2-1 | TRBV21-1 | - | CASSKALGTSGPYGNEQFF | TGTGCCAGCAGCAAAGCGCTTGGGACTAGCGGACCTTATGGGAATGAGCAGTTCTTC
- | TRBJ2-7 | TRBV7-2 | - | CASSPPMPTLSYEQYF | TGTGCCAGCAGCCCCCCTATGCCCACCCTATCCTACGAGCAGTACTTC
- | TRBJ2-7 | TRBV4-3 | - | CASSPELGALEQYF | TGCGCCAGCAGCCCAGAACTAGGCGCCCTGGAGCAGTACTTC
- | TRBJ1-5 | TRBV5-8 | - | CASSLGDYQPQHF | TGTGCCAGCAGCTTGGGAGACTATCAGCCCCAGCATTTT
- | TRBJ1-5 | TRBV5-8 | TRBD1 | CASSIGQGGRIEPQHF | TGTGCCAGCAGCATTGGACAGGGGGGGAGGATCGAGCCCCAGCATTTT
- | TRBJ1-3 | TRBV27 | TRBD1 | CASSTGTGPSSGNTIYF | TGTGCCAGCAGCACCGGGACAGGCCCGAGCTCTGGAAACACCATATATTTT
- | TRBJ2-7 | TRBV5-1 | - | CASSLARVDEQYF | TGCGCCAGCAGCTTGGCCCGTGTCGACGAGCAGTACTTC
- | TRBJ2-7 | TRBV5-1 | TRBD2 | CASSLEGGRPSYEQYF | TGCGCCAGCAGCTTGGAAGGCGGGAGGCCCTCCTACGAGCAGTACTTC
- | TRBJ2-5 | TRBV7-9 | TRBD2 | CASSLAPLGAGARETQYF | TGTGCCAGCAGCTTAGCTCCCCTCGGTGCGGGAGCTAGGGAGACCCAGTACTTC
- | TRBJ2-5 | TRBV5-1 | - | CASSSQVGETQYF | TGCGCCAGCAGCTCCCAGGTGGGAGAGACCCAGTACTTC
- | TRBJ2-7 | TRBV28 | - | CASSPGQYEQYF | TGTGCCAGCAGCCCAGGACAGTACGAGCAGTACTTC
- | TRBJ2-3 | TRBV5-1 | TRBD1 | CASSVGTGGTDTQYF | TGCGCCAGCAGCGTCGGGACAGGGGGCACAGATACGCAGTATTTT
- | TRBJ1-2 | TRBV10-3 | - | CAISEGGGQNGYTF | TGTGCCATCAGTGAGGGGGGGGGTCAAAATGGCTACACCTTC
- | TRBJ2-7 | TRBV4-1 | - | CASSQDRAGATEQYF | TGCGCCAGCAGCCAAGATCGTGCAGGGGCAACCGAGCAGTACTTC
- | TRBJ2-7 | TRBV6-1 | TRBD1 | CASSEAPGGTYEQYF | TGTGCCAGCAGTGAAGCCCCAGGGGGCACCTACGAGCAGTACTTC
- | TRBJ2-2 | TRBV12-5 | - | CASGSGENTGELFF | TGTGCTAGTGGTTCCGGGGAGAACACCGGGGAGCTGTTTTTT
- | TRBJ2-5 | TRBV13 | TRBD2 | CATRQREGHQETQYF | TGTGCCACCCGTCAGCGGGAGGGGCACCAAGAGACCCAGTACTTC
- | TRBJ2-5 | TRBV28 | TRBD2 | CASSVTRLAQETQYF | TGTGCCAGCAGCGTAACTAGACTAGCCCAAGAGACCCAGTACTTC
- | TRBJ2-5 | TRBV5-1 | - | CASSPDSSWSQYF | TGCGCCAGCAGCCCGGACAGTTCATGGTCCCAGTACTTC
few | TRBJ2-3 | TRBV4-3 | TRBD1 | CASSQDAGQGADTQYF | TGCGCCAGCAGCCAAGACGCGGGACAGGGGGCAGATACGCAGTATTTT
- | TRBJ1-1 | TRBV13 | - | CASSPAYGHFEAFF | TGTGCCAGCAGCCCCGCCTATGGGCACTTTGAAGCTTTCTTT
- | TRBJ2-3 | TRBV5-6 | TRBD1 | CASSFGQGTDTQYF | TGTGCCAGCAGCTTCGGACAGGGCACAGATACGCAGTATTTT
few | TRBJ2-1 | TRBV4-1 | - | CASSQSRGPYNEQFF | TGCGCCAGCAGCCAATCGCGGGGCCCCTACAATGAGCAGTTCTTC
- | TRBJ1-2 | TRBV18 | - | CASSPQNDYGHTF | TGTGCCAGCTCACCACAGAATGACTATGGCCACACCTTC
- | TRBJ2-1 | TRBV4-3 | TRBD2 | CASSLGLAGYNEQFF | TGCGCCAGCAGCCTAGGACTAGCGGGATACAATGAGCAGTTCTTC
once | TRBJ2-3 | TRBV5-4 | TRBD2 | CASSATSGFTDTQYF | TGTGCCAGCAGCGCCACTAGCGGGTTCACAGATACGCAGTATTTT
- | TRBJ2-1 | TRBV19 | TRBD1 | CASSIDPGQAYYNEQFF | TGTGCCAGTAGTATAGACCCCGGACAGGCCTACTACAATGAGCAGTTCTTC
few | TRBJ1-4 | TRBV7-9 | TRBD1 | CASSYLTGGGEKLFF | TGTGCCAGCAGCTACCTCACAGGGGGAGGTGAAAAACTGTTTTTT
few | TRBJ2-3 | TRBV6-5 | - | CASSYSVRSTDTQYF | TGTGCCAGCAGTTACTCGGTCAGGTCCACAGATACGCAGTATTTT
- | TRBJ2-7 | TRBV27 | - | CASSLLGTAGEQYF | TGTGCCAGCAGTTTATTGGGTACGGCGGGGGAGCAGTACTTC
- | TRBJ2-7 | TRBV28 | - | CASSFIGAREQYF | TGTGCCAGCAGTTTTATAGGGGCTCGCGAGCAGTACTTC
- | TRBJ2-2 | TRBV7-7 | - | CASSSDSVTGELFF | TGTGCCAGCAGCTCGGACAGTGTCACCGGGGAGCTGTTTTTT
- | TRBJ2-7 | TRBV19 | TRBD2 | CASSPLGGRVDEQYF | TGTGCCAGTAGTCCCTTGGGCGGGAGAGTGGACGAGCAGTACTTC
- | TRBJ2-3 | TRBV7-6 | - | CASSSLSPDTQYF | TGTGCCAGCAGCTCTCTGTCCCCAGATACGCAGTATTTT
- | TRBJ2-5 | TRBV5-4 | - | CASSRQSGEETQYF | TGTGCCAGCAGCCGACAGAGTGGTGAAGAGACCCAGTACTTC
- | TRBJ2-7 | TRBV6-5 | - | CASSPWTDHYEQYF | TGTGCCAGCAGTCCCTGGACAGATCACTACGAGCAGTACTTC
- | TRBJ1-5 | TRBV19 | - | CASSIRERSNRPQHF | TGTGCCAGTAGTATAAGGGAGAGGAGCAATCGGCCCCAGCATTTT
- | TRBJ2-2 | TRBV11-3 | TRBD2 | CASSLDPEILLACIPGELFF | TGTGCCAGCAGCTTAGACCCCGAAATCCTACTAGCGTGTATACCCGGGGAGCTGTTTTTT
- | TRBJ1-6 | TRBV5-4 | TRBD1 | CASSQDRGYSPLHF | TGTGCCAGCAGCCAAGACAGGGGATATTCACCCCTCCACTTT
- | TRBJ2-7 | TRBV11-2 | - | CASSSTDQGEQYF | TGTGCCAGCAGCTCGACCGACCAGGGGGAGCAGTACTTC